This T cell receptor (beta chain) was found in a study of spatial heterogeneity in lung cancer. Using its own MiXCR run on the 5' RACE reads, TCRdb lists one record per CDR3 protein. The repertoire holds approximately 100,000 distinct CDR3 sequences, with approximately 19% as singletons. The time point is: blood at routine non-recurrence follow-up after resection. A remark on this clonotype: The junction departs from germline at one end; a sequencing error may be responsible.

Germline CDR1 SGHTA, CDR2 FQGNSA. The CDR3 runs 14 residues. V usage is TRBV7-2 and J usage is TRBJ2-5, with 14 bases that match TRBD2. This specimen was PBMCs, taken at follow-up. This TCR derives from a male donor with early-stage non-small cell lung cancer. CDR3 amino acids: CASSLGTSGGPDSF. For the CDR3, the DNA is TGTGCCAGCAGCTTAGGGACTAGCGGGGGGCCAGATTCCTTC.